This T cell receptor beta chain was captured by sequencing in a study of CD8+ T cells in alopecia areata. This CDR3 region has 10 residues. Germline lookup yields CDR1 SQVTM and CDR2 ANQGSEA. V lost 5 bases and J lost 5, with 6 bases in between. Extraction and reverse transcription of RNA yielded cDNA as the sequencing template. Method: immunoSEQ multiplex PCR; TCRdb's copy keeps in-frame clones and lacks some. The data contain 50,000 to 80,000 clones, 44% of them singletons. The rearrangement uses TRBV29-1 and TRBJ1-2; no firm D call. The clonotype comes from a human donor with alopecia areata. Sequencing was done on a sample of NKG2D-low CD8+ T cells sorted from blood. CDR3 residues: CSVSSYGYTF. Written as DNA, the CDR3 is TGCAGCGTTTCCAGTTATGGCTACACCTTC.